The TCR beta chain under discussion was sequenced for a study of tumor-infiltrating lymphocytes in primary liver carcinoma. The germline V gene has CDR1 MGHRA and CDR2 YSYEKL. V gave up 5 bases and J gave up 1 base, with 15 bases separating them. The CDR3 consists of 16 residues. Total RNA (around 510 ng) served as template for TCR beta cDNA synthesis primed by a constant-region primer. Investigators got TCR beta libraries out of three nested multiplex PCR rounds, done with slightly modified ARM-PCR. With TRBV1-TRBV30 forward primers and a C-beta reverse primer, the first two PCR rounds were run for about 10 cycles each. TCRdb reprocessed the multiplex PCR reads via MiXCR and lists one record per CDR3 protein. This sample has 200,000 or so distinct CDR3 sequences; less than 70% occur once, and the top ten carry 7% to 8.5%. RNA was extracted from whole blood without cell sorting, alongside germline DNA.

The gene calls are TRBV4-1 and TRBJ1-5, with D hard to call. The receptor was isolated from a woman aged 55-75 years with primary liver carcinoma and hepatitis B virus infection. What was sequenced was peripheral blood. The CDR3 spells CASSTEENFSNQPQHF. Written as DNA, the CDR3 is TGCGCCAGCAGCACAGAGGAGAATTTCAGCAATCAGCCCCAGCATTTT.